These 2 T cell receptor beta chains originate from one sample sequenced in a study of cytomegalovirus exposure and HLA in healthy donors. Assay used: immunoSEQ multiplex PCR; TCRdb lists only in-frame clones, some missing. The data contain under 200,000 clones, approximately 88% of them singletons. The sample was PBMCs. These receptors all stem from a man aged 18 to 29 in good health and CMV-seropositive.

The chain has TRBV7-9 and TRBJ1-2, with D unclear. The CDR3 length is 15 residues. The V gene's germline CDR1 is SEHNR and CDR2 FQNEAQ (reference sequence). V dropped 4 bases and J dropped 4 bases, with 16 bases sitting between them. CDR3 DNA sequence: TGTGCCAGCAGCTCCTCGGGCCCGGAGGGCTATGGCTACACCTTC. Amino acid sequence: CASSSSGPEGYGYTF.

This clone was found once. The chain joins TRBV7-2 to TRBJ2-2; 11 bases fit TRBD2. The J segment lost 0 bases and the V segment lost 5 bases, leaving 8 bases of the junction unmatched. The CDR3 has 18 residues. Germline V gene sequence: CDR1 SGHTA, CDR2 FQGNSA. The CDR3 reads CASSQGPTSGTNTGELFF. DNA of the CDR3: TGTGCCAGCAGCCAGGGACCGACTAGCGGGACGAACACCGGGGAGCTGTTTTTT.